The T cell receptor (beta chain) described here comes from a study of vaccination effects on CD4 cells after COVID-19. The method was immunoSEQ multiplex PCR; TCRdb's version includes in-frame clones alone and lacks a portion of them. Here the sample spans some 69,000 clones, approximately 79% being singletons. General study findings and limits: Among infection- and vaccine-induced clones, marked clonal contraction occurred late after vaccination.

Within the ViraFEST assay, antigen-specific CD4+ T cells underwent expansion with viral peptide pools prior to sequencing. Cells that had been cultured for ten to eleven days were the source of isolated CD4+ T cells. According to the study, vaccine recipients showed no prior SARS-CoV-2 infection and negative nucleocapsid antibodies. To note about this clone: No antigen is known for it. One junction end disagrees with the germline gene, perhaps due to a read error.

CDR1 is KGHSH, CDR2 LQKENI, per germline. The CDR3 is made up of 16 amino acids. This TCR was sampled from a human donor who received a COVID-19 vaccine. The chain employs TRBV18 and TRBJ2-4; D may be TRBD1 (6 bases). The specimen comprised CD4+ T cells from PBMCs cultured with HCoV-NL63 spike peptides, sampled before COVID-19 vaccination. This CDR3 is CASSPQGASAKNIQYF. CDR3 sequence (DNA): TGTGCCAGCTCTCCACAGGGAGCCTCAGCCAAAAACATTCAGTACTTC.